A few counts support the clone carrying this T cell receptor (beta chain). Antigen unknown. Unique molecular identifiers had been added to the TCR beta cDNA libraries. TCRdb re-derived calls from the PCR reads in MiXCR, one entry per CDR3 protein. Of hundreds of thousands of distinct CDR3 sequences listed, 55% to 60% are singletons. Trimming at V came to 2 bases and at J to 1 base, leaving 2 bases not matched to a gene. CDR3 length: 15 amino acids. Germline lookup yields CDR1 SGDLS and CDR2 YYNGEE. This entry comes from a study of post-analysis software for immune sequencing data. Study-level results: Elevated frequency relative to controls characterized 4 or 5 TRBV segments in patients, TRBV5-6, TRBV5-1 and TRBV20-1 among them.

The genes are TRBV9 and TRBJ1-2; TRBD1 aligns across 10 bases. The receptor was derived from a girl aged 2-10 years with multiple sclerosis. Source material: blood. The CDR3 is CASSVGTGDNYGYTF. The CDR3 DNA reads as TGTGCCAGCAGCGTCGGGACAGGGGATAACTATGGCTACACCTTC.